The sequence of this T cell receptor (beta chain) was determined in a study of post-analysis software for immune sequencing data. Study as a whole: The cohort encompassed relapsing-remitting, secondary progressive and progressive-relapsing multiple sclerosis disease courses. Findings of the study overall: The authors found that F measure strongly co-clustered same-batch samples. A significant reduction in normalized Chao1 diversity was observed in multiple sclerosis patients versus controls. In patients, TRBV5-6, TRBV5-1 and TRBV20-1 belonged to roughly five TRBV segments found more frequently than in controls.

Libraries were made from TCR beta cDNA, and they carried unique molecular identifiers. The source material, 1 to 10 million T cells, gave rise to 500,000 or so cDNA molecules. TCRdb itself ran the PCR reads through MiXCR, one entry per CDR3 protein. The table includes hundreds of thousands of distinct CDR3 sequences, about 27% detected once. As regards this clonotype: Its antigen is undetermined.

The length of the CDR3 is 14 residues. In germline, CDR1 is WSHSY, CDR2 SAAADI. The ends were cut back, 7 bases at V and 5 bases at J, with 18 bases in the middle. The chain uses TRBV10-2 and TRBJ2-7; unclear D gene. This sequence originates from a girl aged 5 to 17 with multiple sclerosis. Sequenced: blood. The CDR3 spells CASTPKMRDHEQYF. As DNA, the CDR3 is TGCGCCAGCACCCCGAAGATGCGAGACCACGAGCAGTACTTC.